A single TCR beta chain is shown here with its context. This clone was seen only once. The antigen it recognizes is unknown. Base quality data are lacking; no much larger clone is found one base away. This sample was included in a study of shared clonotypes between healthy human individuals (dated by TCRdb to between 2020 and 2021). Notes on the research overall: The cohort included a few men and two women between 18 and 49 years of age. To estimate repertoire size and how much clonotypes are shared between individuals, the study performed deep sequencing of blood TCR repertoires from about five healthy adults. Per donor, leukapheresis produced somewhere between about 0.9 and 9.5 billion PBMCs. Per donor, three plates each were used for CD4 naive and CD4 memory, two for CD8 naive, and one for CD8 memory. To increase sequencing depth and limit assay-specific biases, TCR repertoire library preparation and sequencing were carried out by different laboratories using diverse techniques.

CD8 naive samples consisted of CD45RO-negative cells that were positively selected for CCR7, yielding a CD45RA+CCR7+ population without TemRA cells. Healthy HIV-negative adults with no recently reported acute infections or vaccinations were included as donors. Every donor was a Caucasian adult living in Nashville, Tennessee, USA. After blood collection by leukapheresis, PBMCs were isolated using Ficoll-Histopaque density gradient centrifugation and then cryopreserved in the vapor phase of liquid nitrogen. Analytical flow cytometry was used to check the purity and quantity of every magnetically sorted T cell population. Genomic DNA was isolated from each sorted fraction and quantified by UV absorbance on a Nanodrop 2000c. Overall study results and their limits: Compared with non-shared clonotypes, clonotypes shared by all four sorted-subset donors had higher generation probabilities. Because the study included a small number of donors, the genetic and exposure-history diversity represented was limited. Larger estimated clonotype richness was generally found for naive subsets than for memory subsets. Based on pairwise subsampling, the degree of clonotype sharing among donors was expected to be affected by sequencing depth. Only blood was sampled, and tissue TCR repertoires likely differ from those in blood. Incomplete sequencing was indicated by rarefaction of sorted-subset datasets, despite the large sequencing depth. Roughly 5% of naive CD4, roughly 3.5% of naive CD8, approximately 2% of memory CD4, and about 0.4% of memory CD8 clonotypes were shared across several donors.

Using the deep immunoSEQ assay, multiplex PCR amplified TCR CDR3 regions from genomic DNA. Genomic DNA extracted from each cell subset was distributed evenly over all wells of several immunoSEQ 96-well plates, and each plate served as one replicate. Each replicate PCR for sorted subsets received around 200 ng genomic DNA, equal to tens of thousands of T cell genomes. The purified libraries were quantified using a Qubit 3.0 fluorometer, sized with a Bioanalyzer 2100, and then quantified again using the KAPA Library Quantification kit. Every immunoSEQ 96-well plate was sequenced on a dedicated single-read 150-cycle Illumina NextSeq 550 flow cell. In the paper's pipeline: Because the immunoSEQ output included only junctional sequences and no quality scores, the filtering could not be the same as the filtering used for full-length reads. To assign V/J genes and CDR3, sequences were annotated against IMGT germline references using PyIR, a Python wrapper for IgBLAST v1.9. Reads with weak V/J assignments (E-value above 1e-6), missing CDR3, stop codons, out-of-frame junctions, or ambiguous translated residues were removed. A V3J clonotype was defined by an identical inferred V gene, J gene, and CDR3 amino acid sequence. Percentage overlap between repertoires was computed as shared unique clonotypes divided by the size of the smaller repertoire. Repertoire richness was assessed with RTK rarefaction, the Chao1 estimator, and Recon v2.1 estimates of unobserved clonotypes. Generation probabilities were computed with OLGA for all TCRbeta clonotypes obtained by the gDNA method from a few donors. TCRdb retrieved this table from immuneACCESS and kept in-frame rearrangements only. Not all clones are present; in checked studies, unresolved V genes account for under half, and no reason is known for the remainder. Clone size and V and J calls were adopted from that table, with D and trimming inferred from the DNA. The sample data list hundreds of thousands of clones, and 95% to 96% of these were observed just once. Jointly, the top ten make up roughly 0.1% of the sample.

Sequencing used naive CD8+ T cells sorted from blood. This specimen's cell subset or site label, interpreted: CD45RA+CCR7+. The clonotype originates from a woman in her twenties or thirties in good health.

The CDR3 protein: CATSRDSRSIQETQYF. The bases are TGTGCCACCAGCAGAGACTCTAGGAGTATACAAGAGACCCAGTACTTC. The chain is encoded by TRBV15 joined to TRBJ2-5; the D gene identity is not certain. The germline V gene (reference sequence) provides CDR1 LNHNV and CDR2 YYDKDF. The CDR3 sequence holds 16 residues, the cysteine and phenylalanine included. The entry retains the CDR3 DNA only, 48 bases that are in frame from base 1. V loses 0 bases, J loses 2 bases, and the germline ends lie 13 bases apart.